Included here is one TCR beta chain sequence, with context. The target antigen is unknown. TCRdb ran MiXCR on the 5' RACE reads and lists one entry per CDR3 protein. The table has 300,000 to 400,000 distinct CDR3 sequences, around 30% seen once. This record comes from a study of T-cell memory formation after mild COVID-19. Whole-study results and caveats: A subset of responding clones appeared in pre-infection memory, suggesting cross-reactive memory joined.

The sequenced sample was PBMCs or a T cell subset sorted from them (not recorded which). This TCR came from an adult woman who had mild COVID-19 (a few samples of this study predate the infection). Cell type and time point are not known.

CDR3 DNA sequence: TGTGCCAGCAGTGCCCCATGGGTAGCGGGAGGCACCGGGGAGCTGTTTTTT. This translates into CASSAPWVAGGTGELFF. This rearrangement joins TRBV6-1 to TRBJ2-2; 10 bases fit TRBD2. CDR3 length equals 17 residues. Germline V gene lookup returns CDR1 MNHNS and CDR2 SASEGT. V dropped 4 bases and J dropped 4; count of bases not matched to a gene: 9.